This T cell receptor (beta chain) was documented in a study of regulatory T cells in long-lasting Graves disease. Looking at the study overall: Antithyroid drug exposure in newly diagnosed Graves' patients had lasted under 3 months.

In germline, CDR1 is SGHDN, CDR2 FVKESK. V was clipped by 6 bases and J by 6 bases; unmatched bases: 13. The CDR3 has 16 amino acids. Concerning this clonotype itself: What it binds is unknown.

Indicated time point: newly diagnosed GD, antithyroid drugs for less than 3 months. PBMC-derived RNA was used for the TCR library. Whole-study findings and limits: TCR diversity in persistent Graves' patients was below that of newly diagnosed ones. Segments TRBV28, TRBJ1-2 and TRBJ2-5 showed preferential usage in persistent disease.

Combining iRepertoire HTBI primers with Arm-PCR of CDR3 regions, the authors built TCR beta libraries. From the multiplex PCR reads, TCRdb called clonotypes with MiXCR, one entry per CDR3 protein. The table lists around 360,000 distinct CDR3 sequences, around 16% of them singletons. These data were likewise used in another study, on T cells in Graves' hyperthyroidism and ophthalmopathy. That paper adds: The model identified upcoming ophthalmopathy a median roughly 6.5 months ahead of onset.

This TCR derives from a woman under 30 with Graves disease. This specimen was peripheral blood mononuclear cells (PBMCs), taken at new diagnosis, from a patient treated with antithyroid drugs. This chain joins TRBV14 and TRBJ2-7; TRBD1 matches 11 bases. The chain's CDR3 is CASSSRTGTGGLEQYF. Here the CDR3 DNA reads TGTGCCAGCAGTTCAAGGACCGGGACAGGGGGTCTCGAGCAGTACTTC.